The source of this T cell receptor beta chain is a study of cytomegalovirus exposure and HLA in healthy donors. Overall study: An earlier analysis found fewer than 140 million unique TCR beta sequences from about 190 million T cells. Study results and limitations: The listing of roughly 160 TCR beta chains classed them as cytomegalovirus-associated.

The germline CDR1 and CDR2 sequences are SEHNR and FQNEAQ (reference sequence). V lost 6 bases, J lost 5 bases, and 7 bases stayed unmatched. The CDR3 length is 16 residues. PCR used 60 Vbeta primers and 13 Jbeta primers. Some clones are missing from TCRdb's copy, which holds only in-frame ones; the method was immunoSEQ multiplex PCR. The sample lists 150,000 to 200,000 clones, roughly 77% occurring once. Notes on this clone: Its antigen remains unknown.

The source is a man aged 18 to 30 in good health and CMV-seropositive. This chain uses TRBV7-9 with TRBJ2-2; 12 nucleotides match TRBD2. Sequencing was carried out using PBMCs. The DNA for the CDR3 is TGTGCCAGCAGGATAACTAGCGGGGGGCCTACCGGGGAGCTGTTTTTT. Residues: CASRITSGGPTGELFF.